The rows below give T cell receptor beta chains drawn from one sample of a study of cytomegalovirus exposure and HLA in healthy donors. The repertoire was sequenced with immunoSEQ multiplex PCR; TCRdb's copy has only in-frame clones and lacks some. The listing contains about 120,000 clones. The specimen was PBMCs. The receptor set was obtained from a middle-aged woman in good health and CMV-seropositive. The CDR3 runs from the conserved cysteine through the conserved F or W. A D gene is named only where the DNA matches it firmly.

TRBV19	-	TRBJ2-1	TGTGCCAGTAGCCCTCCAGCGGCCCACAATGAGCAGTTCTTC	CASSPPAAHNEQFF
TRBV28	-	TRBJ1-1	TGTGCCAGCAGTGCCTGGCAGGTGAACACTGAAGCTTTCTTT	CASSAWQVNTEAFF
TRBV7-8	-	TRBJ2-7	TGTGCCAGCAGCTTACAATCAGGCGGGGGCCTTGAGCAGTACTTC	CASSLQSGGGLEQYF
TRBV9	-	TRBJ2-3	TGTGCCAGCAGCGTAAGCAGGGGAATCACAGATACGCAGTATTTT	CASSVSRGITDTQYF
TRBV7-3	TRBD2	TRBJ2-3	TGTGCCAGCAGCTTAACTGGACTAGCGGGATTGACAGATACGCAGTATTTT	CASSLTGLAGLTDTQYF
TRBV20-1	-	TRBJ2-7	TGCAGTGCCCGTTCGCAGTTCGAGCAGTACTTC	CSARSQFEQYF
TRBV5-1	TRBD1	TRBJ2-7	TGCGCCAGCAGCTTACCCGGGACAGGCTACGAGCAGTACTTC	CASSLPGTGYEQYF
TRBV19	TRBD1	TRBJ2-7	TGTGCCAGTAGTATGGGACAGACCTACGAGCAGTACTTC	CASSMGQTYEQYF
TRBV13	TRBD2	TRBJ2-2	TGTGCCAGCAGCTTAGACCCCGGGACTAGCGGGTCGAACACCGGGGAGCTGTTTTTT	CASSLDPGTSGSNTGELFF
TRBV7-2	-	TRBJ1-2	TGTGCCAGCAGCTCATCCAGGTTTGGTAATCTCGGCTATGGCTACACCTTC	CASSSSRFGNLGYGYTF
TRBV7-9	TRBD2	TRBJ2-3	TGTGCCAGCAGCCCTCACTGGCGGGAGGACACAGATACGCAGTATTTT	CASSPHWREDTDTQYF
TRBV5-4	-	TRBJ1-4	TGTGCCAGCAGCTTTACTGGTGAGAAACTGTTTTTT	CASSFTGEKLFF
TRBV5-4	TRBD2	TRBJ2-7	TGTGCCAGCAGCACCAGCGGGAGGAGCTCCTACGAGCAGTACTTC	CASSTSGRSSYEQYF
TRBV7-9	-	TRBJ1-2	TGTGCCAGCACCCTGAACTATGGCTACACCTTC	CASTLNYGYTF
TRBV5-1	-	TRBJ2-2	TGCGCCAGCAGCTTGGGTCGCGCCACCGGGGAGCTGTTTTTT	CASSLGRATGELFF
TRBV7-9	TRBD1	TRBJ1-2	TGTGCCAGCAGCCGAGGGACAGACTATGGCTACACCTTC	CASSRGTDYGYTF
TRBV5-6	-	TRBJ2-2	TGTGCCAGCAGCCTAGGGGCCGGGGAGCTGTTTTTT	CASSLGAGELFF
TRBV7-9	-	TRBJ1-5	TGTGCCAGCAGCCAACGGACAACCTCCCAGCCCCAGCATTTT	CASSQRTTSQPQHF
TRBV18	-	TRBJ1-1	TGTGCCAGCTCACCTATTCCGGGAGCCATGAACACTGAAGCTTTCTTT	CASSPIPGAMNTEAFF
TRBV11-3	-	TRBJ1-5	TGTGCCAGACAGGCTCATAGCAATCAGCCCCAGCATTTT	CARQAHSNQPQHF
TRBV5-5	-	TRBJ1-4	TGTGCCAGCAGCTGGGGGGACGCCGGGGAAAAACTGTTTTTT	CASSWGDAGEKLFF
TRBV19	-	TRBJ2-7	TGTGCCAGTAGTAACAGGAACTACGAGCAGTACTTC	CASSNRNYEQYF